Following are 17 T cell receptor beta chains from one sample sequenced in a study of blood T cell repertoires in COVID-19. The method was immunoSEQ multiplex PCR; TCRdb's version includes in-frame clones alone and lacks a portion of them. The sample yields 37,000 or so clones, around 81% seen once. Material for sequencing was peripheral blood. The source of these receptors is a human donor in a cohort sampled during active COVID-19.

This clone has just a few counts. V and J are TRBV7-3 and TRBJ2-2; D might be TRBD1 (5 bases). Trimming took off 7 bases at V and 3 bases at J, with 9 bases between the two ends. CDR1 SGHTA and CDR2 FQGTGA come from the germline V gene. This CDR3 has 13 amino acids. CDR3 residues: CASTLGDTGELFF. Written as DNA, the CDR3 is TGTGCCAGCACCCTAGGGGACACCGGGGAGCTGTTTTTT.

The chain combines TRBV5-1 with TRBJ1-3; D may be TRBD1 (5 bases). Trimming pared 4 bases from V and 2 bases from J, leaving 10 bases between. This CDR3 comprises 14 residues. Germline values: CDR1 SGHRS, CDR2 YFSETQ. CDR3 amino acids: CASSLGGTGNTIYF. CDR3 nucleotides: TGCGCCAGCAGCCTCGGGGGGACTGGAAACACCATATATTTT.

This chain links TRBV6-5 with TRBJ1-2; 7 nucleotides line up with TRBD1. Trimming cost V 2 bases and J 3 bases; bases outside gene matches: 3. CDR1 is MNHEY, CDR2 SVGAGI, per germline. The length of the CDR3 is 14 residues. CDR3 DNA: TGTGCCAGCAGTTACAACCAGGGGGACTATGGCTACACCTTC. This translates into CASSYNQGDYGYTF.

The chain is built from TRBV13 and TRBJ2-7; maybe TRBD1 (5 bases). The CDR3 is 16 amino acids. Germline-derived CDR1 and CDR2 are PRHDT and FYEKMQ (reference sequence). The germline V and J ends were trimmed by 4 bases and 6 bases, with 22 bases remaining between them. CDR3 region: CASSSPSTALWGEQYF. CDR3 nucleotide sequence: TGTGCCAGCAGCTCGCCCTCGACAGCCTTGTGGGGCGAGCAGTACTTC.

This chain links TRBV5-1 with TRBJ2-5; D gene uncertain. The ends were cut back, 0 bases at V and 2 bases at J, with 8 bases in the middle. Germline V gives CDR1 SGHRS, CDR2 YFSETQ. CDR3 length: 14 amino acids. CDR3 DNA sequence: TGCGCCAGCAGCTTGGGCCTAGTTCAAGAGACCCAGTACTTC. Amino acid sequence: CASSLGLVQETQYF.

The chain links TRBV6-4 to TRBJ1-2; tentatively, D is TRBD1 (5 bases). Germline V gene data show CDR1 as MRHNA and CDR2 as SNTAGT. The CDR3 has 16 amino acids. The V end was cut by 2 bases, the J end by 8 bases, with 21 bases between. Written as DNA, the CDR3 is TGTGCCAGCAGTGACCCGAGAAAGACAGTCGCCGAAGGCTACACCTTC. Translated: CASSDPRKTVAEGYTF.

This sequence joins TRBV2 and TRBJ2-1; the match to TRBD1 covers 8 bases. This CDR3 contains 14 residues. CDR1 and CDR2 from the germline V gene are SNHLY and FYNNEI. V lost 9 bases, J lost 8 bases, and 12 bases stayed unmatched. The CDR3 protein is CASDPGTGFYEQFF. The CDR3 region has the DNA TGTGCCAGTGATCCAGGGACAGGATTTTATGAGCAGTTCTTC.

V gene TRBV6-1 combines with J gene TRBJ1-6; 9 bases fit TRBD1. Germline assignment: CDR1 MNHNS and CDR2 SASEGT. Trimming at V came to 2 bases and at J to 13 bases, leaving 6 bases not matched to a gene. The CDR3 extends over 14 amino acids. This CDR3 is CASSELPGQGPLHF. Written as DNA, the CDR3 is TGTGCCAGCAGTGAACTCCCGGGACAGGGCCCCCTCCACTTT.

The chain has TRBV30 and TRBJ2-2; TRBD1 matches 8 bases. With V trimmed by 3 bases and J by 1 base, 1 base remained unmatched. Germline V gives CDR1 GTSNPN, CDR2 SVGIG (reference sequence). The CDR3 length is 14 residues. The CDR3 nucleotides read TGTGCCTGGAGACAGGGGGTGAACACCGGGGAGCTGTTTTTT. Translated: CAWRQGVNTGELFF.

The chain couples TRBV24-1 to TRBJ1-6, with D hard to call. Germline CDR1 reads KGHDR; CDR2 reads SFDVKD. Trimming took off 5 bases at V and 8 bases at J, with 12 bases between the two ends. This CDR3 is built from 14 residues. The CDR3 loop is CATSASFGDSPLHF. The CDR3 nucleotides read TGTGCCACCAGTGCCTCTTTCGGTGATTCACCCCTCCACTTT.

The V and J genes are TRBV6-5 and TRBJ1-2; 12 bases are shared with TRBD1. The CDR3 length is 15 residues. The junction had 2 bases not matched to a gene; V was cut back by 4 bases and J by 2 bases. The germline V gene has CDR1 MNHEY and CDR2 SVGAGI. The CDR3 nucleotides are TGTGCCAGCAGTTGGGGGACAGGGGGCAACTATGGCTACACCTTC. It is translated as CASSWGTGGNYGYTF.

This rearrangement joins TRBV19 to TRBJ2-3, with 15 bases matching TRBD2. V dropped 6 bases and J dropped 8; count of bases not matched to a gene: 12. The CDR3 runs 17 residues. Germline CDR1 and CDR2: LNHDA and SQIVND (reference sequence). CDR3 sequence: CASSWGLAGGLLGTQYF. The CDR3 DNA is TGTGCCAGTAGCTGGGGACTAGCGGGGGGACTGTTAGGTACGCAGTATTTT.

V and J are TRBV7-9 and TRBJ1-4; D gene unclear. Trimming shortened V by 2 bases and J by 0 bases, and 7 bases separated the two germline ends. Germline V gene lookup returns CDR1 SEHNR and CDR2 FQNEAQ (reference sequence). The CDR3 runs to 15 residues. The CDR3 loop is CASSLILPTNEKLFF. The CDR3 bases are TGTGCCAGCAGCTTAATCCTTCCAACTAATGAAAAACTGTTTTTT.

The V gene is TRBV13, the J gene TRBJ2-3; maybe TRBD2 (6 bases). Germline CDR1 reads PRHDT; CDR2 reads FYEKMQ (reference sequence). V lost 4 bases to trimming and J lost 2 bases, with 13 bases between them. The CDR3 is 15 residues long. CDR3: CASSSLAATTDTQYF. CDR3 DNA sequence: TGTGCCAGCAGCTCCTTAGCGGCAACCACAGATACGCAGTATTTT.

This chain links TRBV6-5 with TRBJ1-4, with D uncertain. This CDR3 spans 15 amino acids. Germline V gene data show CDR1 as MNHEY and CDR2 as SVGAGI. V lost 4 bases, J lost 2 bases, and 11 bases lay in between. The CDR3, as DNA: TGTGCCAGCAGTTCCCCAGGTGACACTAATGAAAAACTGTTTTTT. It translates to CASSSPGDTNEKLFF.

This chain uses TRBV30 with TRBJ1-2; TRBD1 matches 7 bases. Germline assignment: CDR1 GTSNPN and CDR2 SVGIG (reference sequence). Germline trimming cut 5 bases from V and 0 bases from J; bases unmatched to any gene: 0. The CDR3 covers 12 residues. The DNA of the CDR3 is TGTGCCTGGGACAGGGCTAACTATGGCTACACCTTC. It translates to CAWDRANYGYTF.

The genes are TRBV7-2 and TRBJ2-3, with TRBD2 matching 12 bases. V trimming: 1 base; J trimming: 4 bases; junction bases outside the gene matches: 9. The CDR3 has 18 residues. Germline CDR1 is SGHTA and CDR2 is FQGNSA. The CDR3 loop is CASSLDASGGAGSDTQYF. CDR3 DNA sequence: TGTGCCAGCAGCTTAGATGCTAGCGGGGGGGCCGGCTCAGATACGCAGTATTTT.